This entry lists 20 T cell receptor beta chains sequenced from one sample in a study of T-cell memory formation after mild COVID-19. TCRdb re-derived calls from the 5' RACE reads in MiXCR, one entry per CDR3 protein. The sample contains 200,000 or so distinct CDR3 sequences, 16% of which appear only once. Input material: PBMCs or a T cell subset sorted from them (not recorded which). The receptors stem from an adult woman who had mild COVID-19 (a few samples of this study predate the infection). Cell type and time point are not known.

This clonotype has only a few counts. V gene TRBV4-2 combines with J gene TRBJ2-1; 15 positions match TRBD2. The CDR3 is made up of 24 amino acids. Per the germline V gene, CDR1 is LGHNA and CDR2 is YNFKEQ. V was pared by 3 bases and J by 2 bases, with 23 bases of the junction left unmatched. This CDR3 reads CASSHLLRRGGLAGGLRTYNEQFF. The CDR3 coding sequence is TGTGCCAGCAGCCATCTCCTCCGGAGGGGGGGACTAGCGGGAGGACTAAGGACCTACAATGAGCAGTTCTTC.

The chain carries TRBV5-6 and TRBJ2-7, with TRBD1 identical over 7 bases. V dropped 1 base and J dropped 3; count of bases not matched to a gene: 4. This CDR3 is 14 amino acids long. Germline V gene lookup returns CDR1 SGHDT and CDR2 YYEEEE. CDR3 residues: CASSLRTGGYEQYF. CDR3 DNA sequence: TGTGCCAGCAGCTTGAGGACAGGAGGCTACGAGCAGTACTTC.

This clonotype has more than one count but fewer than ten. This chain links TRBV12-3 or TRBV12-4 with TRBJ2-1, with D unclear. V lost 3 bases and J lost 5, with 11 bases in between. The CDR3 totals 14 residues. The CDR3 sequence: CASSFGKLDNEQFF. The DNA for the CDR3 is TGTGCCAGCAGTTTTGGGAAGTTGGACAATGAGCAGTTCTTC.

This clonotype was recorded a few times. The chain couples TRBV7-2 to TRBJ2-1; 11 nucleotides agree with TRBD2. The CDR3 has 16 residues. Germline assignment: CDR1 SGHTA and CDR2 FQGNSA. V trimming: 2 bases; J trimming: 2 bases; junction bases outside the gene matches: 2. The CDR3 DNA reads TGTGCCAGCAGCTTAATTAGCGGGAGGGCCTACAATGAGCAGTTCTTC. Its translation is CASSLISGRAYNEQFF.

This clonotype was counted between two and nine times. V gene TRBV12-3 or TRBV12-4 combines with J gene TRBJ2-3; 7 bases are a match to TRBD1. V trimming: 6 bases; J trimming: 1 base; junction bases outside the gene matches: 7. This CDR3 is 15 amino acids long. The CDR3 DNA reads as TGTGCCAGCAGACATCGGACAGGAGGCACAGATACGCAGTATTTT. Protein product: CASRHRTGGTDTQYF.

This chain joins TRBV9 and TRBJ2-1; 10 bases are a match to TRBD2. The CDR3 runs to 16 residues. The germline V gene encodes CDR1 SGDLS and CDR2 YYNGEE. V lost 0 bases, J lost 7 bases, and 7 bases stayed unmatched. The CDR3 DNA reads TGTGCCAGCAGCGTAGGTCCTAGCGGGAGTGGGAATGAGCAGTTCTTC. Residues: CASSVGPSGSGNEQFF.

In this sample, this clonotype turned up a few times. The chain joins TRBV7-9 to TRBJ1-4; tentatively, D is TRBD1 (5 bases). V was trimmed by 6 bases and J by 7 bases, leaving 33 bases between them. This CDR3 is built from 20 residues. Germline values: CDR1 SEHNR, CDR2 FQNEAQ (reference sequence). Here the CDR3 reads CASSSPMGTDWPASSEKLFF. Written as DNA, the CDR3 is TGTGCCAGCAGTTCGCCGATGGGGACTGATTGGCCCGCGAGTAGTGAAAAACTGTTTTTT.

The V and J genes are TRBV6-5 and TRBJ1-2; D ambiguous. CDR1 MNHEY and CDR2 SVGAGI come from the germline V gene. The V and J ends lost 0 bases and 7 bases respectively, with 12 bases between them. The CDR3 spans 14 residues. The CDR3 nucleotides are TGTGCCAGCAGTTACTCTGGGAGTGGCGGTGGCTACACCTTC. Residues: CASSYSGSGGGYTF.

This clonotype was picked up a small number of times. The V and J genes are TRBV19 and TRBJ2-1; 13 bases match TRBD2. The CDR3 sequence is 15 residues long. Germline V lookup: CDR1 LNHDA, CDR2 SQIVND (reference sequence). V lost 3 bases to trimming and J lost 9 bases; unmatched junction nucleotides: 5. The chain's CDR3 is CASSIGLAGVLEQFF. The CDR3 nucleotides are TGTGCCAGTAGTATCGGACTAGCGGGAGTTCTTGAGCAGTTCTTC.

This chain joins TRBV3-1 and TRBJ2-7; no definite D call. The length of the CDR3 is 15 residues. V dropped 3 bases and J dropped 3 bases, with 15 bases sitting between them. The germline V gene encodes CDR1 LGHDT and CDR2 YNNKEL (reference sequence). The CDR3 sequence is CASSQLSGLGYEQYF. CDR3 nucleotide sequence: TGTGCCAGCAGCCAGCTAAGTGGGCTTGGCTACGAGCAGTACTTC.

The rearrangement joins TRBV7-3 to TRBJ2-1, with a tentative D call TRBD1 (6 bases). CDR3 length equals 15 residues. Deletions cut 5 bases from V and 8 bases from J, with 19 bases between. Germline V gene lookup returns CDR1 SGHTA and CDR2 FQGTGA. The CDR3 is CASSPGTPRVYEQFF. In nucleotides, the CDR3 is TGTGCCAGCAGCCCCGGGACACCCCGGGTATATGAGCAGTTCTTC.

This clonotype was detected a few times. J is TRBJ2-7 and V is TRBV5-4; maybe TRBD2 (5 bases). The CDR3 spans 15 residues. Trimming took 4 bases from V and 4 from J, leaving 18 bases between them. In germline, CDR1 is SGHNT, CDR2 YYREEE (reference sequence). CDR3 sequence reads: CASSPGLRTPYEQYF. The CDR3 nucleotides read TGTGCCAGCAGCCCCGGACTCCGTACTCCATACGAGCAGTACTTC.

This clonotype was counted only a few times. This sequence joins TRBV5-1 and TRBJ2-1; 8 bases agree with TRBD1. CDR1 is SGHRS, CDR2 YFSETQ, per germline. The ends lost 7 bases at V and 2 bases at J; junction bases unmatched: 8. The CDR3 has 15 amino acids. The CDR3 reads CASEQGAGTYNEQFF. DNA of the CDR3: TGCGCCAGCGAGCAGGGGGCGGGCACCTACAATGAGCAGTTCTTC.

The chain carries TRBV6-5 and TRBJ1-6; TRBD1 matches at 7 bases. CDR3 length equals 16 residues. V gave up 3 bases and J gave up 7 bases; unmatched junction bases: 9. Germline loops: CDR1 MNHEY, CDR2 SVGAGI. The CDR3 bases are TGTGCCAGCAGTTATACGTTCGGACAGGCCAATTCACCCCTCCACTTT. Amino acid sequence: CASSYTFGQANSPLHF.

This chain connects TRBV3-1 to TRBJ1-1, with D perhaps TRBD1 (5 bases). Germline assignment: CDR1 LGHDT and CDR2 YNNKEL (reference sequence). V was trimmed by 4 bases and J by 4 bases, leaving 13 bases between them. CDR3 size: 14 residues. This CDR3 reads CASSLTGTLTEAFF. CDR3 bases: TGTGCCAGCAGCCTTACCGGGACCCTCACTGAAGCTTTCTTT.

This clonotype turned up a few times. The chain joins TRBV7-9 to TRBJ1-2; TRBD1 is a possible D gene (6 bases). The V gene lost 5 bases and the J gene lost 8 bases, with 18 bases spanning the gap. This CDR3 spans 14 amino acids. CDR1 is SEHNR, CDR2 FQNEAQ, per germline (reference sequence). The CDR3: CASSETRGLYGYTF. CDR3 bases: TGTGCCAGCAGCGAAACCAGGGGTCTCTACGGCTACACCTTC.

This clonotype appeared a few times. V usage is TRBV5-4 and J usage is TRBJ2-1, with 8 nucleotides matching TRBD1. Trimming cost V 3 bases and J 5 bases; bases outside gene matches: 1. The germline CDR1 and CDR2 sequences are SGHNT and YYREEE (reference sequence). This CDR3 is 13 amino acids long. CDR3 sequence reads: CASSWDRHNEQFF. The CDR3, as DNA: TGTGCCAGCAGCTGGGACAGGCACAATGAGCAGTTCTTC.

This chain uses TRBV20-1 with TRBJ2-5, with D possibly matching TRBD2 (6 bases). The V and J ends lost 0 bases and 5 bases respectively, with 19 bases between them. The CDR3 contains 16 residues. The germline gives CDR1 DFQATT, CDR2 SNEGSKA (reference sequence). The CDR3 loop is CSARDSPGVPRETQYF. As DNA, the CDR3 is TGCAGTGCTAGAGATTCTCCGGGGGTACCCCGGGAGACCCAGTACTTC.

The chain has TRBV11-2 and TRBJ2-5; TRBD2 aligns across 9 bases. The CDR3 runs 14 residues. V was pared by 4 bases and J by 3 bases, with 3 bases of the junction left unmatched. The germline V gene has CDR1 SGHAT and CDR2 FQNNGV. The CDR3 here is CASSSGLAEETQYF. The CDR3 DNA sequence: TGTGCCAGCAGCTCGGGACTAGCTGAAGAGACCCAGTACTTC.

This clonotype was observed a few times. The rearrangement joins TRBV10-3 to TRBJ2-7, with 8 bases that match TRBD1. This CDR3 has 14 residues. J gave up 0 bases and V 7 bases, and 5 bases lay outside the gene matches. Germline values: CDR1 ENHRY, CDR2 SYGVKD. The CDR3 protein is CAIKSGQGSYEQYF. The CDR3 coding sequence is TGTGCCATCAAAAGTGGACAGGGCTCCTACGAGCAGTACTTC.